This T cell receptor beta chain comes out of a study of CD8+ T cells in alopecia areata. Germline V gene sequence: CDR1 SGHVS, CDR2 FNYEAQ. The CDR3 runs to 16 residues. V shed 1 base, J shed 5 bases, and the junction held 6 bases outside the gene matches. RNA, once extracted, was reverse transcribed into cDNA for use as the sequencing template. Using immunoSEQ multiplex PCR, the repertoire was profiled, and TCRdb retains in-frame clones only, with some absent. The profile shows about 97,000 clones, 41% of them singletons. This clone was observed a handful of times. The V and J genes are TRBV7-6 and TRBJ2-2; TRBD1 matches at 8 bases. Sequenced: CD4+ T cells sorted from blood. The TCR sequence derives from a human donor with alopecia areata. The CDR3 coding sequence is TGTGCCAGCAGCTTAGTGGCCAGGGGGCAAACCGGGGAGCTGTTTTTT. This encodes CASSLVARGQTGELFF.